This TCR beta chain was identified during a study of blood T cell repertoires in COVID-19. The data were produced by immunoSEQ multiplex PCR, yet TCRdb's version contains in-frame clones alone and is incomplete. The table has around 250,000 clones, about four fifths seen once. Trimming shortened V by 1 base and J by 7 bases, and 13 bases separated the two germline ends. CDR3 length equals 15 residues. Germline V gene lookup returns CDR1 KGHSH and CDR2 LQKENI. V usage is TRBV18 and J usage is TRBJ2-2; tentative D call: TRBD1 (6 bases). Sequenced: peripheral blood. The TCR comes from a woman in her thirties or forties who had recovered from COVID-19. The CDR3 loop reads CASSPRSGDGGELFF. The CDR3 coding sequence is TGTGCCAGCTCACCACGGTCAGGGGACGGCGGGGAGCTGTTTTTT.